The rows below give T cell receptor beta chains drawn from one sample of a study of identical twins. Using its own MiXCR run on the 5' RACE reads, TCRdb lists one record per CDR3 protein. The sample includes some 660,000 distinct CDR3 sequences, over 8.5% seen only once; the top ten take 0.85% to 1%. These data were also filed under a second study, of yellow fever vaccine responses in identical twins.

Sequencing was done on a sample of PBMCs. These receptors were collected from a young woman in good health. The CDR3 runs from the conserved cysteine through the conserved F or W. A D gene is named only where the DNA matches it firmly. Some rows have no size entry. The others give once, few or many, or a class for an expanded clone.

V	J	D	size	DNA	CDR3
TRBV7-2	TRBJ1-2	NA	many	TGTGCCAGCAGCTTAGCTGGTCCGTCTGGAGGCTACACCTTC	CASSLAGPSGGYTF
TRBV28	TRBJ2-7	TRBD1	NA	TGTGCCAGCGGCCAAGGGACAGTTAAAACCTACGAGCAGTACTTC	CASGQGTVKTYEQYF
TRBV6-1	TRBJ2-3	NA	few	TGTGCCAGCAGGGCGATCCAGGGCGGGGTCGATACGCAGTATTTT	CASRAIQGGVDTQYF
TRBV20-1	TRBJ2-1	NA	many	TGCAGTGCTAGAGATGGGCCGAATGAGCAGTTCTTC	CSARDGPNEQFF
TRBV6-2/TRBV6-3	TRBJ2-5	NA	many	TGTGCCAGCAGTTACTTTTCGGAGACCCAGTACTTC	CASSYFSETQYF
TRBV30	TRBJ2-5	TRBD2	few	TGTGCCTGGAATCCGCGGGGGGCGGAGACCCAGTACTTC	CAWNPRGAETQYF
TRBV27	TRBJ2-1	NA	many	TGTGCCAGCAGTGCACTAGCTCCCTTTGAGCAGTTCTTC	CASSALAPFEQFF
TRBV7-2	TRBJ2-7	NA	NA	TGTGCCAGCAGCCCTACAGGGAGGTACGAGCAGTACTTC	CASSPTGRYEQYF
TRBV10-3	TRBJ2-1	NA	few	TGTGCCATCAGTGAGTACGGGAACGACAATGAGCAGTTCTTC	CAISEYGNDNEQFF
TRBV2	TRBJ2-6	NA	few	TGTGCCAGCAGGGACACCAGCTTCTCTGGGGCCAACGTCCTGACTTTC	CASRDTSFSGANVLTF
TRBV11-1	TRBJ2-1	TRBD1	few	TGTGCCAGCAGCTTATGGACAGGACACAATGAGCAGTTCTTC	CASSLWTGHNEQFF
TRBV4-1	TRBJ2-1	NA	NA	TGCGCCAGCAGAATCGCGTGGACAGTCGATTACAATGAGCAGTTCTTC	CASRIAWTVDYNEQFF
TRBV27	TRBJ1-5	TRBD1	NA	TGTGCCAGCAGTCCCAACCGGGACAGCAACAATCAGCCCCAGCATTTT	CASSPNRDSNNQPQHF
TRBV6-2/TRBV6-3	TRBJ2-6	NA	NA	TGTGCCAGCAGTTACTCGATAGTCCGGGACGGGGCCAACGTCCTGACTTTC	CASSYSIVRDGANVLTF
TRBV6-5	TRBJ2-3	TRBD1	many	TGTGCCAGCGGACAGGGGCTAGATACGCAGTATTTT	CASGQGLDTQYF
TRBV6-5	TRBJ2-1	NA	NA	TGTGCCAGCAGTTCGGGACAAGGCCCTACCCGCTCCTACAATGAGCAGTTCTTC	CASSSGQGPTRSYNEQFF
TRBV5-1	TRBJ2-1	NA	few	TGCGCCAGCAGCTTGGTGTTTCTTACCCATGAGCAGTTCTTC	CASSLVFLTHEQFF
TRBV3-1	TRBJ1-2	NA	NA	TGTGCCAGCAGCCAAGGAGTGTTAGACACGACGATAACTGACGGCTACACCTTC	CASSQGVLDTTITDGYTF
TRBV2	TRBJ2-2	NA	few	TGTGCCAGCAGTGATTTCAGGACCGGGGAGCTGTTTTTT	CASSDFRTGELFF
TRBV20-1	TRBJ2-7	NA	many	TGCAGTGCTAGAGATCCGCCGCTCGCCTCCTACGAGCAGTACTTC	CSARDPPLASYEQYF
TRBV4-3	TRBJ2-5	NA	many	TGCGCCAGCAGCCAAGCCGACACCAGGGCAGAGACCCAGTACTTC	CASSQADTRAETQYF
TRBV7-6	TRBJ1-1	TRBD1	NA	TGTGCCAGCAGCCTAATCCGGGACAGGGACACTGAAGCTTTCTTT	CASSLIRDRDTEAFF
TRBV7-9	TRBJ1-4	NA	NA	TGTGCCAGCAGCTTAATGGGGTCCGGTGAAAAACTGTTTTTT	CASSLMGSGEKLFF
TRBV7-9	TRBJ2-4	NA	few	TGTGCCAGCAGAAAAACAGGGCCCTTGGACAAAAACATTCAGTACTTC	CASRKTGPLDKNIQYF
TRBV7-2	TRBJ1-4	NA	NA	TGTGCCAGCAGCCTACAGCCCCGGACAGCTCAGATCCCAAAACTGTTTTTT	CASSLQPRTAQIPKLFF
TRBV20-1	TRBJ2-7	NA	few	TGCAGTGCTAGTATAGCAGACTCCTACGAGCAGTACTTC	CSASIADSYEQYF
TRBV6-1	TRBJ2-7	TRBD1	NA	TGTGCCAGCAGACAACGACAGGGGGAGGCCTACGAGCAGTACTTC	CASRQRQGEAYEQYF
TRBV20-1	TRBJ2-1	NA	many	TGCAGTGCTAGAGATTCGCCTTCGGGGTCCTACAATGAGCAGTTCTTC	CSARDSPSGSYNEQFF
TRBV7-9	TRBJ2-5	NA	many	TGTGCCAGCAGCTTACCGGAATCTTACCAAGAGACCCAGTACTTC	CASSLPESYQETQYF
TRBV4-1	TRBJ2-3	NA	few	TGCGCCAGCAGCCAACCCGGGACGGCGATAATCCCGCAGTATTTT	CASSQPGTAIIPQYF
TRBV4-2	TRBJ2-5	TRBD2	few	TGTGCCAGCAGCCCCGGATCGGGAACGGGGGGAGAGACCCAGTACTTC	CASSPGSGTGGETQYF
TRBV28	TRBJ2-7	TRBD1	few	TGTGCCAGCAGTTTCGCGGAGGCAGGGGGCGGGTACGAGCAGTACTTC	CASSFAEAGGGYEQYF
TRBV7-2	TRBJ2-2	NA	many	TGTGCCAGCAGCTTAGTAGGTTACCACGGGGAGCTGTTTTTT	CASSLVGYHGELFF
TRBV20-1	TRBJ2-7	TRBD2	NA	TGCAGTGCTAGAGGAGATAGCGGGGTGATACACTTC	CSARGDSGVIHF
TRBV12-3/TRBV12-4	TRBJ2-3	NA	many	TGTGCCAGCACCCCGAAGACTGGCATAGATACGCAGTATTTT	CASTPKTGIDTQYF
TRBV10-3	TRBJ1-6	TRBD1	few	TGTGCCATCAGTGAGAGGGGGCAAGATAATTCACCCCTCCACTTT	CAISERGQDNSPLHF
TRBV11-1	TRBJ2-7	TRBD1	many	TGTGCCAGCAGCTCTCTCCGACAGGGCCCAATCCAAAACTACGAGCAGTACTTC	CASSSLRQGPIQNYEQYF
TRBV3-1	TRBJ2-3	TRBD2	few	TGTGCCAGCAGCCCTACGACTAGCGGGGGGGTAGCAGATACGCAGTATTTT	CASSPTTSGGVADTQYF
TRBV28	TRBJ2-7	TRBD2	NA	TGTGCCAGCACCAACCTGGGGACTAGCGGTTACGAGCAGTACTTC	CASTNLGTSGYEQYF
TRBV28	TRBJ1-6	NA	NA	TGTGCCAGCAGTCCGTGGGACCGGCAAAATTCACCCCTCCACTTT	CASSPWDRQNSPLHF
TRBV18	TRBJ1-6	NA	NA	TGTGCCAGCTCACCAATTGGTTGGACATTCACAAATTCACCCCTCCACTTT	CASSPIGWTFTNSPLHF
TRBV11-3	TRBJ2-7	NA	NA	TGTGCCAGCATTGACCCTGTAGTTGCGGAGCAGTACTTC	CASIDPVVAEQYF
TRBV10-3	TRBJ2-1	NA	many	TGTGCCATCAGTGCGGGACACAACTCCTACAATGAGCAGTTCTTC	CAISAGHNSYNEQFF
TRBV29-1	TRBJ2-7	NA	many	TGCAGCGTGGGTGGACCGATGACCTACGAGCAGTACTTC	CSVGGPMTYEQYF
TRBV12-3/TRBV12-4	TRBJ1-1	TRBD1	many	TGTGCCAGCAGTTCCGGTACAGGGGTAGCTTTCTTT	CASSSGTGVAFF
TRBV4-3	TRBJ2-1	TRBD2	NA	TGCGCCAGCAGCCAAGGGACTAGCGGGAGGGTAGGGGAGCAGTTCTTC	CASSQGTSGRVGEQFF
TRBV5-5	TRBJ2-3	TRBD1	NA	TGTGCCAGCAGCTTCCCGGGACAGAGGACAGATACGCAGTATTTT	CASSFPGQRTDTQYF
TRBV6-1	TRBJ1-1	TRBD1	NA	TGTGCCAGCAGGGGGACAGGGGCAGTCACTGAAGCTTTCTTT	CASRGTGAVTEAFF
TRBV5-1	TRBJ2-7	NA	few	TGCGCCAGCAGCTTGGCCTCGTCCCTTGGGGCCTCCTACGAGCAGTACTTC	CASSLASSLGASYEQYF
TRBV28	TRBJ2-5	NA	few	TGTGCCAGCACCGCGTACCAAGAGACCCAGTACTTC	CASTAYQETQYF
TRBV10-3	TRBJ1-6	NA	NA	TGTGCCATCAGTTCGGGGGGGACTAATTCACCCCTCCACTTT	CAISSGGTNSPLHF
TRBV5-1	TRBJ2-1	NA	NA	TGCGCCAGCAGCCCTGACGGGTCCTACAATGAGCAGTTCTTC	CASSPDGSYNEQFF
TRBV5-1	TRBJ2-5	TRBD1	few	TGCGCCAGCATCGCGGGACAGGGAGGAGAGACCCAGTACTTC	CASIAGQGGETQYF
TRBV27	TRBJ2-5	NA	few	TGTGCCAGCAGTTTATGGCGGGAAGAGACCCAGTACTTC	CASSLWREETQYF
TRBV11-2	TRBJ2-1	NA	few	TGTGCCAGCAGCTTAGGGGCAGGACTGTATGAGCAGTTCTTC	CASSLGAGLYEQFF
TRBV28	TRBJ2-7	NA	NA	TGTGCCAGCAGCTCCGCCGAAGGTGGATCTGGGCAGTACTTC	CASSSAEGGSGQYF
TRBV12-3/TRBV12-4	TRBJ2-7	NA	many	TGTGCCAGCAGTTTTACTAGTGCTCCCGAGCAGTACTTC	CASSFTSAPEQYF
TRBV7-2	TRBJ2-5	NA	NA	TGTGCCAGCAGCCAGAGCCCGAGGTGGGAGACCCAGTACTTC	CASSQSPRWETQYF
TRBV5-1	TRBJ2-1	TRBD2	NA	TGCGCCAGCAGCCTGGGGCGGGGGGCCACTCCCCCAGAGCAGTTCTTC	CASSLGRGATPPEQFF